This is a list of T cell receptor beta chains from one sample in a study of patients and donors after allogeneic stem cell transplantation. TCRdb reprocessed the RT-PCR reads via MiXCR and lists one record per CDR3 protein. The sample holds roughly 880,000 distinct CDR3 sequences, 18% seen once. The sequencing sample was made of blood, either unsorted or a sorted T cell fraction (not recorded which). The source is a human donor who was either an allogeneic HSCT recipient or a stem cell or donor lymphocyte infusion donor (not recorded which). It is not recorded whose cells these are; they may come from a transplant donor. The CDR3 runs from the conserved cysteine through the conserved F or W.

TRBV28	TRBJ2-7	CASSSMGLAGSSYEQYF
TRBV11-1	TRBJ2-5	CAINADYREGGRETQYF
TRBV3-1	TRBJ2-6	CASSQVTGRGANVLTF
TRBV6-1	TRBJ1-1	CASSDSTTLNTEAFF
TRBV27	TRBJ2-7	CASSQDGLEQYF
TRBV4-2	TRBJ2-1	CASSQDPGLARWEQFF
TRBV6-5	TRBJ2-7	CSVGRAAYEQYF
TRBV5-1	TRBJ2-3	CASSQRTGSDTQYF
TRBV7-2	TRBJ2-3	CASSLLRDRALTDTQYF
TRBV5-6	TRBJ2-3	CASSLTVDGSTDTQYF
TRBV7-9	TRBJ2-2	CASSTTTGEVVGELFF
TRBV2	TRBJ2-1	CASKTGGYNEQFF
TRBV27	TRBJ2-7	CASSLSGTSVHEQYF
TRBV20-1	TRBJ2-5	CSADHKGVSQETQYF
TRBV30	TRBJ2-7	CAWNWDTSSYEQYF
TRBV27	TRBJ2-4	CASSLTSQGNIQYF
TRBV5-1	TRBJ2-7	CASSWTVAYEQYF